This T cell receptor (beta chain) was profiled in a study of blood T cell repertoires in COVID-19. The wider study: Acute and convalescent COVID-19 specimens originated in the United States, Italy and Spain.

This CDR3 has 16 amino acids. In the original processing: Using reference gene primer amplification, nucleated cell counts were estimated. TCRdb keeps only in-frame clones here, not all; method: immunoSEQ multiplex PCR. That table furnishes V, J and clone size, whereas the DNA furnished D and trimming. The sample yields over 50,000 clones, around 87% seen once. The chain has TRBV1 and TRBJ1-1; the D segment call TRBD1 is taken from the table without a DNA check. TRBV1 is given as a pseudogene. Sequenced sample: peripheral blood. This TCR came from a man between 60 and 75 years old with acute or convalescent COVID-19. The CDR3 sequence: CTSSHPCRSRDTEAFF. CDR3 sequence (DNA): TGCACCAGCAGCCACCCCTGTCGATCCAGGGACACTGAAGCTTTCTTT.